This T cell receptor (beta chain) was documented in a study of graft-versus-host responses after intestinal transplantation. Overall study results and limits: There were GvH clones found in recipient marrow, and some of them appeared first in ileum or blood.

The CDR3 totals 17 residues. Germline assignment: CDR1 SGHTA and CDR2 FQGTGA. Trimming cost V 4 bases and J 7 bases; bases outside gene matches: 14. Clones were read by immunoSEQ multiplex PCR, and TCRdb kept only the in-frame ones, dropping some. The sample holds approximately 97,000 clones, 92% seen once. A single count supports this clone. Its antigen is not known. The specimen comprised unstimulated CD8+ T cells sorted from spleen or lymph node cells, sampled before transplant. This chain connects TRBV7-3 to TRBJ2-2, with TRBD2 identical over 8 bases. This sequence originates from a human donor who was the organ donor for an intestinal transplant. CDR3 sequence: CASSSDTSGPLNGELFF. The CDR3 DNA follows: TGTGCCAGCAGCTCGGATACTAGCGGTCCTCTGAACGGGGAGCTGTTTTTT.